This TCR beta chain originates from a study of blood T cell repertoires in COVID-19 (dated by TCRdb to about 2020). For the study in its entirety: Samples from collaborators originated in the United States, Italy and Spain and spanned both the acute and convalescent phases of COVID-19. Subjects who had been exposed to COVID-19, were actively infected with it, or had recovered from it provided the deeply sampled blood TCRbeta repertoires that made up the dataset. The repertoires were made available in a free public database intended to serve as a resource for research on the immune response to SARS-CoV-2. The prospective study material was composed of cDNA or gDNA derived from T cells, B-cell-depleted T cells, or PBMCs. Samples came from the ongoing ImmuneRACE study (first 160 participants) plus 1,254 subjects from 6 global collaborators. A de-identified subject ID, COVID-19 status, age in years and sex were almost always included in the sample metadata. Where available, HLA class I and class II types were obtained from metadata supplied by the sample provider rather than from assay-based typing.

From its cysteine to its phenylalanine, the CDR3 spans 14 amino acids. Here the CDR3 DNA is all that survives: 42 bases in frame from base 1. CDR1 SGHTA and CDR2 FQGTGA are derived from the germline V gene. Trimming takes 2 bases from V and 4 bases from J, and the germline ends sit 11 bases apart. On the study overall, not on this receptor specifically: How much clinical and demographic metadata was included differed by source and by participant, and the metadata was provided uncurated.

Concerning this clone itself: Its antigen target is currently unknown. Within one base of it there is no much larger clone, and no base qualities were kept.

In the prospective study, participants were roughly 18 to 100 years old, resided in approximately 25 geographic areas of the United States, and were enrolled through a virtual design. In the prospective study, cohorts were assigned on the basis of participant-reported clinical history obtained from a screening survey and a study questionnaire. For ImmuneRACE Cohort 3, a participant was defined as recovered based on two consecutive negative NP/OP PCR tests, clearance by a healthcare professional, or resolution of symptoms. Mobile phlebotomists in the prospective study collected whole blood, serum and a nasopharyngeal or oropharyngeal swab from every participant. Participants in the prospective study had the option to provide additional blood draws and questionnaires over an approximately two-month period. Prospective study blood samples were shipped either frozen or at room temperature before DNA extraction.

TCRbeta CDR3 regions were amplified from genomic DNA by means of the immunoSEQ Assay, a bias-controlled multiplex PCR. The study's processing was this. The number of nucleated cells in each sample was estimated by amplification of reference gene primers within the assay. Sequence reads were collapsed and filtered to measure the absolute abundance of every unique TCRbeta CDR3 rearrangement. For each sample, productive Simpson clonality was calculated by taking the square root of Simpson's diversity index across productive rearrangements. TCRdb retrieved this table from immuneACCESS and kept in-frame rearrangements only. Not all clones are present; in checked studies, unresolved V genes account for under half, and no reason is known for the remainder. V and J calls and clone size are as listed in that table; D and trimming were resolved from the DNA. The sample data list a few hundred thousand clones, and nearly 90% of these were observed just once. The top ten hold approximately 6% of the sample.

This TCR was recovered from a woman in her thirties who had recovered from COVID-19. The chain joins TRBV7-3 to TRBJ1-1; perhaps TRBD1 is the D gene, with 5 bases matching. The sample consisted of PBMCs or T cells enriched from blood (not recorded which). The sequenced DNA: TGTGCCAGCAGCTTAGGAAGGAGGGGCACTGAAGCTTTCTTT. This gives the protein CASSLGRRGTEAFF.